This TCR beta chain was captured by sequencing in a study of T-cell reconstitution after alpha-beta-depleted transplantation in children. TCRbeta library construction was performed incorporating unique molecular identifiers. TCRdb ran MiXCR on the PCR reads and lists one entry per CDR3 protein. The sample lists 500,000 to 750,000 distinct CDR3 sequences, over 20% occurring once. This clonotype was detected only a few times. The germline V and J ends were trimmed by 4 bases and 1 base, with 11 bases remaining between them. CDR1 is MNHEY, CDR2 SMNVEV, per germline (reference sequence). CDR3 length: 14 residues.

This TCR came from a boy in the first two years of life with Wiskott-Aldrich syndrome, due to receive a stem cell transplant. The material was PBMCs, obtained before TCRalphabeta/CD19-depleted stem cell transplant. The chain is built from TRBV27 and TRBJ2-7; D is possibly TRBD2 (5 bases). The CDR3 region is CASSSLTNSYEQYF. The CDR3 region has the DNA TGTGCCAGCAGTTCGCTGACTAATTCCTACGAGCAGTACTTC.